The rows below give T cell receptor beta chains drawn from one sample of a study of CD8 T cells in ankylosing spondylitis. TCRdb re-derived calls from the 5' RACE reads in MiXCR, one entry per CDR3 protein. The sample lists 250,000 to 300,000 distinct CDR3 sequences, over 15% occurring once. The source material was blood, either unsorted or a sorted T cell fraction (not recorded which). The receptors here all came from a male donor with ankylosing spondylitis or in good health (not recorded which). Each CDR3 is given with its conserved first and last residue. The order of the fields is D gene, J gene, V gene, clone size, CDR3 protein, CDR3 DNA. The D gene is left open where the match is weak. Only part of the rows carry a size: once, few, many, or a class if the clone is expanded.

>.|TRBJ2-6|TRBV6-5|few
CASSHRGPSGANVLTF
TGTGCCAGCAGTCATCGAGGGCCTTCTGGGGCCAACGTCCTGACTTTC
>TRBD2|TRBJ2-3|TRBV7-2|.
CASRKLAGSSTDTQYF
TGTGCCAGCAGAAAACTAGCGGGATCTAGCACAGATACGCAGTATTTT
>TRBD1|TRBJ1-1|TRBV25-1|.
CAARTGALTEAFF
TGTGCCGCCCGGACAGGGGCACTCACTGAAGCTTTCTTT
>.|TRBJ1-2|TRBV15|.
CATSRDFDGNYGYTF
TGTGCCACCAGCAGAGATTTCGACGGGAACTATGGCTACACCTTC
>.|TRBJ1-4|TRBV20-1|few
CSTRQSEKLFF
TGCAGTACAAGACAGAGTGAAAAACTGTTTTTT
>TRBD1|TRBJ2-1|TRBV4-1|.
CASSRVEGAYDNEQFF
TGCGCCAGCAGCCGAGTAGAGGGGGCCTACGACAATGAGCAGTTCTTC
>.|TRBJ1-4|TRBV28|few
CASRNRVSHGEKLFF
TGTGCCAGCAGGAACAGGGTTAGTCACGGTGAAAAACTGTTTTTT
>.|TRBJ2-1|TRBV9|.
CASSVVLGLGNEQFF
TGTGCCAGCAGCGTAGTTTTGGGGTTGGGTAATGAGCAGTTCTTC
>TRBD1|TRBJ2-5|TRBV7-9|few
CASSDSRQQGLQETQYF
TGTGCCAGCAGCGATTCCCGTCAACAGGGGCTCCAAGAGACCCAGTACTTC
>.|TRBJ2-4|TRBV24-1|few
CATSDSGAKNIQYF
TGTGCCACCAGTGATTCAGGGGCCAAAAACATTCAGTACTTC